This is a list of T cell receptor beta chains from one sample in a study of T cell repertoires in cytomegalovirus infection. TCRdb redid the calling of the reads with MiXCR, one entry per CDR3 protein. Of hundreds of thousands of distinct CDR3 sequences detected, under 8.5% appear once; the ten largest clones hold 5.5% to 8%. Sequencing used PBMCs. Receptors originate from a human donor in good health (CMV status not recorded). Some clones in this sample may be carry-over from other donors' samples. Each CDR3 is given with its conserved first and last residue. The order of the fields is D gene, V gene, clone size, CDR3 length, J gene, CDR3 DNA, CDR3 protein. D genes are given only for firm matches. Where a row states a size, it is once, few, many or the class of an expanded clone; other rows omit it.

D: TRBD2
V: TRBV7-9
size: many
length: 21
J: TRBJ2-1
DNA: TGTGCCAGCAGCTTTACCGGGACTAGCGGATTTACCGAATTTGATTACAATGAGCAGTTCTTC
CDR3: CASSFTGTSGFTEFDYNEQFF

D: .
V: TRBV29-1
size: many
length: 11
J: TRBJ2-7
DNA: TGCAGCGTAAGAACCGTCTACGAGCAGTACTTC
CDR3: CSVRTVYEQYF

D: .
V: TRBV7-2
size: many
length: 15
J: TRBJ1-6
DNA: TGTGCCAGCAGCTTAGGGACATCGTGGGGTTCACCCCTCCACTTT
CDR3: CASSLGTSWGSPLHF

D: TRBD2
V: TRBV9
size: .
length: 16
J: TRBJ2-1
DNA: TGTGCCAGCAGCCCTTTAGGGACTAGCAGCTACAATGAGCAGTTCTTC
CDR3: CASSPLGTSSYNEQFF

D: TRBD2
V: TRBV12-3/TRBV12-4
size: few
length: 15
J: TRBJ2-5
DNA: TGTGCCAGCAGGGTAGGGAGCGGGGGGCCCGAGACCCAGTACTTC
CDR3: CASRVGSGGPETQYF

D: TRBD1
V: TRBV2
size: .
length: 14
J: TRBJ2-7
DNA: TGTGCCAGCAGAGACGGGCGACAGGGGATCGAGCAGTACTTC
CDR3: CASRDGRQGIEQYF

D: .
V: TRBV29-1
size: few
length: 12
J: TRBJ1-1
DNA: TGCAGCGTTGATGATTGGAACACTGAAGCTTTCTTT
CDR3: CSVDDWNTEAFF

D: .
V: TRBV7-2
size: many
length: 15
J: TRBJ2-2
DNA: TGTGCCAGCAGCTCGAGGGGCTGGAACACCGGGGAGCTGTTTTTT
CDR3: CASSSRGWNTGELFF

D: .
V: TRBV6-1
size: many
length: 15
J: TRBJ2-7
DNA: TGTGCCAGCAGTGACGATCCACCTAGATCCTACGAGCAGTACTTC
CDR3: CASSDDPPRSYEQYF

D: TRBD1
V: TRBV29-1
size: few
length: 14
J: TRBJ1-2
DNA: TGCAGCGTCCGCCGGACAGGTTCCACTTTGGGCTACACCTTC
CDR3: CSVRRTGSTLGYTF

D: .
V: TRBV5-1
size: .
length: 14
J: TRBJ2-1
DNA: TGCGCCAGCAGCTTGGCCCGCCGGGAGAATGAGCAGTTCTTC
CDR3: CASSLARRENEQFF

D: .
V: TRBV10-2
size: many
length: 13
J: TRBJ1-2
DNA: TGCGCCAGCAGTGAACAACATAGCTATGGCTACACCTTC
CDR3: CASSEQHSYGYTF

D: .
V: TRBV6-2/TRBV6-3
size: many
length: 12
J: TRBJ2-3
DNA: TGTGCCAGCAGTGGACTGTCAGATACGCAGTATTTT
CDR3: CASSGLSDTQYF

D: .
V: TRBV7-2
size: many
length: 14
J: TRBJ1-5
DNA: TGTGCCAGCAGCTTAGCGAACAGGAATCAGCCCCAGCATTTT
CDR3: CASSLANRNQPQHF

D: .
V: TRBV9
size: many
length: 15
J: TRBJ2-2
DNA: TGTGCCAGCAGCGTAACAGGGTCGGCCACCGGGGAGCTGTTTTTT
CDR3: CASSVTGSATGELFF

D: TRBD1
V: TRBV29-1
size: .
length: 13
J: TRBJ1-5
DNA: TGCAGCGTCTTGGGACAGTCTAATCAGCCCCAGCATTTT
CDR3: CSVLGQSNQPQHF

D: .
V: TRBV20-1
size: many
length: 12
J: TRBJ1-4
DNA: TGCAGTGCTACCGACCCAGGCGAAAAACTGTTTTTT
CDR3: CSATDPGEKLFF

D: TRBD1
V: TRBV20-1
size: many
length: 12
J: TRBJ2-5
DNA: TGCAGTGCCCGGGACAGCCAAGAGACCCAGTACTTC
CDR3: CSARDSQETQYF

D: TRBD1
V: TRBV23-1
size: .
length: 20
J: TRBJ2-1
DNA: TGCGCCAGCAGTCGGAAACCGGGACAGGGGCGCTTGAGCTCCTACAATGAGCAGTTCTTC
CDR3: CASSRKPGQGRLSSYNEQFF

D: .
V: TRBV7-9
size: many
length: 13
J: TRBJ2-5
DNA: TGTGCCAGCAGTCCTGACCAGGCGGGGACCCAGTACTTC
CDR3: CASSPDQAGTQYF

D: .
V: TRBV7-2
size: many
length: 13
J: TRBJ2-7
DNA: TGTGCCAGCAGCTTGTCCGACACCCACGAGCAGTACTTC
CDR3: CASSLSDTHEQYF

D: .
V: TRBV20-1
size: .
length: 11
J: TRBJ2-2
DNA: TGCAGTGCACTTAGCACCGGGGAGCTGTTTTTT
CDR3: CSALSTGELFF

D: .
V: TRBV12-3/TRBV12-4
size: many
length: 14
J: TRBJ2-7
DNA: TGTGCCAGCAGTATCGGGCGGGGAAACTACGAGCAGTACTTC
CDR3: CASSIGRGNYEQYF

D: .
V: TRBV7-9
size: many
length: 16
J: TRBJ2-1
DNA: TGTGCCAGCAGCCATCCCGGGGAGCCCACGTACAATGAGCAGTTCTTC
CDR3: CASSHPGEPTYNEQFF

D: .
V: TRBV2
size: many
length: 13
J: TRBJ1-1
DNA: TGTGCCAGCAGTAATCAGGGGAACACTGAAGCTTTCTTT
CDR3: CASSNQGNTEAFF

D: .
V: TRBV7-2
size: many
length: 16
J: TRBJ1-1
DNA: TGTGCCAGCAGCTTAGCGTGGGGGCTACCGAACACTGAAGCTTTCTTT
CDR3: CASSLAWGLPNTEAFF

D: .
V: TRBV20-1
size: many
length: 15
J: TRBJ1-5
DNA: TGCAGTGCTAGAGATCGAAGACAGGCTTTTAGGACCCAGCATTTT
CDR3: CSARDRRQAFRTQHF

D: .
V: TRBV29-1
size: many
length: 14
J: TRBJ1-1
DNA: TGCAGCGTTGAAGGTGGGTTTGGGAACACTGAAGCTTTCTTT
CDR3: CSVEGGFGNTEAFF

D: TRBD1
V: TRBV7-2
size: many
length: 14
J: TRBJ1-6
DNA: TGTGCCAGCAGCGCCGGGACAGGGGATTCACCCCTCCACTTT
CDR3: CASSAGTGDSPLHF

D: .
V: TRBV7-9
size: many
length: 15
J: TRBJ1-1
DNA: TGTGCCAGCAGTAAACCGGGACTTCGGAACACTGAAGCTTTCTTT
CDR3: CASSKPGLRNTEAFF

D: TRBD1
V: TRBV29-1
size: .
length: 13
J: TRBJ2-1
DNA: TGCAGCGCCCCGGGACAGGGAACAAATGAGCAGTTCTTC
CDR3: CSAPGQGTNEQFF

D: .
V: TRBV9
size: .
length: 13
J: TRBJ2-7
DNA: TGTGCCAGCAGCGTAGGACCCGACTACGAGCAGTACTTC
CDR3: CASSVGPDYEQYF

D: TRBD2
V: TRBV20-1
size: many
length: 15
J: TRBJ2-3
DNA: TGCAGTGCTAGAGGGAGCGGGGGGGGCCCAGATACGCAGTATTTT
CDR3: CSARGSGGGPDTQYF

D: .
V: TRBV5-5
size: many
length: 13
J: TRBJ2-5
DNA: TGTGCCAGCAGCTTGGAAGGGGCAGAGACCCAGTACTTC
CDR3: CASSLEGAETQYF

D: .
V: TRBV14
size: many
length: 15
J: TRBJ1-5
DNA: TGTGCCAGCAGCCGGGGTACCGACCGACATCAGCCCCAGCATTTT
CDR3: CASSRGTDRHQPQHF

D: .
V: TRBV20-1
size: .
length: 14
J: TRBJ2-3
DNA: TGCAGTGCCCTCCTGAGAAGAGACACAGATACGCAGTATTTT
CDR3: CSALLRRDTDTQYF

D: TRBD2
V: TRBV7-2
size: many
length: 14
J: TRBJ2-7
DNA: TGTGCCAGCAGCAAAGCGGGGGGTACCTACGAGCAGTACTTC
CDR3: CASSKAGGTYEQYF

D: .
V: TRBV19
size: many
length: 16
J: TRBJ1-4
DNA: TGTGCCAGTACCACTGGGCTGGGGGCAACTAATGAAAAACTGTTTTTT
CDR3: CASTTGLGATNEKLFF

D: .
V: TRBV11-2
size: .
length: 17
J: TRBJ2-6
DNA: TGTGCCAGCAGAGGGGTCGGACTGAGCTCTGGGGCCAACGTCCTGACTTTC
CDR3: CASRGVGLSSGANVLTF

D: .
V: TRBV5-1
size: many
length: 15
J: TRBJ1-4
DNA: TGCGCCAGCAGCCCGGAGGTGGGGACACACGAAAAACTGTTTTTT
CDR3: CASSPEVGTHEKLFF

D: .
V: TRBV7-2
size: many
length: 14
J: TRBJ1-1
DNA: TGTGCCAGCAGCCTAGGCAGGGCCAACACTGAAGCTTTCTTT
CDR3: CASSLGRANTEAFF

D: .
V: TRBV2
size: .
length: 14
J: TRBJ2-2
DNA: TGTGCCAGCAGAGGCGGGCGTACCACCGGGGAGCTGTTTTTT
CDR3: CASRGGRTTGELFF

D: .
V: TRBV7-2
size: many
length: 14
J: TRBJ1-5
DNA: TGTGCCAGCAGCCCCGGACGGATCAATCAGCCCCAGCATTTT
CDR3: CASSPGRINQPQHF

D: .
V: TRBV12-3/TRBV12-4
size: many
length: 15
J: TRBJ1-6
DNA: TGTGCCAGCAGTTTCACCGGGACCCGGGATTCACCCCTCCACTTT
CDR3: CASSFTGTRDSPLHF

D: .
V: TRBV7-9
size: many
length: 14
J: TRBJ1-4
DNA: TGTGCCAGCAGCGTGAGGGAGAGGGATGAAAAACTGTTTTTT
CDR3: CASSVRERDEKLFF

D: TRBD2
V: TRBV6-2/TRBV6-3
size: many
length: 16
J: TRBJ2-3
DNA: TGTGCCAGCAGTTCCCTACTAGCGGGGAGCACAGATACGCAGTATTTT
CDR3: CASSSLLAGSTDTQYF

D: .
V: TRBV29-1
size: .
length: 11
J: TRBJ1-3
DNA: TGCAGCGCATCCGATGGAAACACCATATATTTT
CDR3: CSASDGNTIYF